Listed below are T cell receptor beta chains from one sample, sequenced in a study of control samples from healthy donors and cancer patients. Profiling relied on immunoSEQ multiplex PCR, and the TCRdb table lists in-frame clones only, not all of them. The sample includes around 130,000 clones, nearly 90% of them seen just once. What was sequenced was PBMCs. These receptors were collected from a man aged 50-60 years with head and neck cancer. CDR3s include the opening cysteine and the closing phenylalanine or tryptophan.

V | CDR3
TRBV6-5 | CASTRQENYGYTF
TRBV7-6 | CASSPGTSGANYNEQFF
TRBV27 | CATRLAGAGGANVLTF
TRBV15 | CATGAIGTGVYGYTF
TRBV3-1/TRBV3-2 | CASSQVGLGDTQYF
TRBV11-2 | CASSPDRGTTYEQYF
TRBV3-1/TRBV3-2 | CASSQGASPRDGELFF
TRBV6-6 | CASSYSFTGYGSPLHF
TRBV7-8 | CASSSLGQETQYF
TRBV7-6 | CASSSGQGAYEKLFF
TRBV5-6 | CASSDVMYEQYF
TRBV11-3 | CASGRDTDTQYF
TRBV5-4 | CASSFKGLYQETQYF
TRBV5-1 | CASSFASGGRSDTQYF
TRBV7-3 | CASSIIGNTEAFF
TRBV28 | CASSFRVEGETQYF
TRBV30 | CAWMRGLRDTQYF
TRBV28 | CASSLNGQLYEQYF
TRBV6-5 | CASSPTRGLNTEAFF
TRBV19 | CASSIARGNYGYTF
TRBV28 | CASSLWTTGALIHEQYF
TRBV28 | CASSFGGRNQPQHF
TRBV12-3/TRBV12-4 | CASSPTHSYEQYF
TRBV27 | CASRSLGENTEAFF
TRBV16 | CASSRGAGELFF
TRBV3-1/TRBV3-2 | CASSPDGGSVSGNTIYF
TRBV6-5 | CASRLNTQYEQYF
TRBV6-6 | CASSYRDSRETQYF
TRBV5-1 | CASRSRNEQFF
TRBV30 | CAWSSTGNQPQHF
TRBV3-1/TRBV3-2 | CASRLAGADEQFF
TRBV12-3/TRBV12-4 | CASSLGGEQFF
TRBV11-2 | CASSRATGGYYEQYF
TRBV11-2 | CASSLEAGVESPLHF
TRBV5-4 | CASSSPSASTDTQYF
TRBV5-5 | CASSLLGTITYNEQFF
TRBV28 | CASSSDSYGYTF
TRBV7-9 | CASSLVGGSPLHF
TRBV7-9 | CASSAGVGYEQYF
TRBV12-5 | CASGFWDDTQYF
TRBV6-1 | CASRIGLDNEQFF
TRBV18 | CASSAGTNEKLFF
TRBV5-1 | CASSLGRVLAKNIQYF
TRBV28 | CASSQKGYGSGTDTQYF
TRBV30 | CAWTTGDYGYTF
TRBV9 | CASSLGGDTGELFF
TRBV19 | CASSIDRQGQAFF
TRBV28 | CASRDSLNSPLHF
TRBV7-9 | CASSIRGDHEKLFF
TRBV11-3 | CASSLASGATDTQYF
TRBV4-1 | CASSQGPSYEQYF
TRBV3-1/TRBV3-2 | CASSPYITNYGYTF
TRBV4-2 | CASSQETPGDGYTF
TRBV7-2 | CASSLDSSYNEQFF
TRBV6-5 | CASYPGQRNNEQFF
TRBV7-8 | CASSRGGHSINEQFF
TRBV5-1 | CASSFQYLDEQFF